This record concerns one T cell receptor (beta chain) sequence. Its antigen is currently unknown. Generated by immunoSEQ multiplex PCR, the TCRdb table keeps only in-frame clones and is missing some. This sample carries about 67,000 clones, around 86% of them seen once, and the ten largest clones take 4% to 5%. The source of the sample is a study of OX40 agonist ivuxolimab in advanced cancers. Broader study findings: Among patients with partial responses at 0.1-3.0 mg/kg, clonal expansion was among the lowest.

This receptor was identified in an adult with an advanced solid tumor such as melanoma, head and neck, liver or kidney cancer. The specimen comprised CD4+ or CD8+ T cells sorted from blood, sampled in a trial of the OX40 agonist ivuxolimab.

CDR3 DNA sequence: TGTGCCAGCTCACCAAGGGCCTCTAGCGGTAACTCCTACAATGAGCAGTTCTTC. It codes for CASSPRASSGNSYNEQFF. The rearrangement uses TRBV18 and TRBJ2-1, with 7 positions matching TRBD2. Germline-derived CDR1 and CDR2 are KGHSH and LQKENI. Unmatched junction bases numbered 10, after V lost 2 bases and J lost 0 bases. CDR3 length: 18 residues.